These 3 T cell receptor beta chains were all obtained from the same sample, sequenced in a study of cytomegalovirus exposure and HLA in healthy donors. Produced via immunoSEQ multiplex PCR; TCRdb's table is partial and in-frame only. The sample holds over 200,000 clones, 65% to 85% seen once. What was sequenced was PBMCs. Receptors were obtained from a woman in her twenties or thirties in good health and CMV-seropositive.

The chain joins TRBV27 to TRBJ2-3; the D call may be TRBD1 or TRBD2 (5 bases each). CDR1 MNHEY and CDR2 SMNVEV come from the germline V gene (reference sequence). Trimming removed 6 bases at V and 1 base at J, with 8 bases between. This CDR3 comprises 13 residues. The CDR3 sequence: CASRRGGTDTQYF. For the CDR3, the DNA is TGTGCCAGCAGGCGAGGGGGCACAGATACGCAGTATTTT.

V and J are TRBV29-1 and TRBJ2-6; 8 bases match TRBD1. The CDR3 runs to 16 residues. Germline V gives CDR1 SQVTM, CDR2 ANQGSEA. V trimming: 6 bases; J trimming: 1 base; junction bases outside the gene matches: 8. CDR3 sequence (DNA): TGCAGCGTATCGGACAGGGAAGGGTCTGGGGCCAACGTCCTGACTTTC. This codes for CSVSDREGSGANVLTF.

V is TRBV7-9 and J is TRBJ1-1, with 8 bases matching TRBD1. Per germline, CDR1 SEHNR and CDR2 FQNEAQ (reference sequence). This CDR3 is built from 13 residues. V shed 5 bases and J 5 bases; nucleotides not matched to a gene: 4. CDR3 nucleotide sequence: TGTGCCAGCAGCGGACAGGGAGTAACTGAAGCTTTCTTT. Translating gives CASSGQGVTEAFF.